The sequence of this TCR beta chain was determined in a study of cytomegalovirus exposure and HLA in healthy donors. Study at large: A subsequent analysis stated that the roughly 130 validation repertoires were run on the same platform as the approximately 700 first-cohort repertoires.

The repertoire was sequenced with immunoSEQ multiplex PCR; TCRdb's copy has only in-frame clones and lacks some. This table holds about 180,000 clones, 85% found once. CDR3 length: 15 amino acids. V was pared by 0 bases and J by 2 bases, with 14 bases between. Germline assignment: CDR1 SQVTM and CDR2 ANQGSEA. The study drew the donors from its approximately 120-subject validation cohort, separate from the approximately 670-subject first cohort. This receptor was taken from a man between 18 and 29 years old in good health and CMV-seropositive. Sequencing input: PBMCs. The J gene is TRBJ2-7, the V gene TRBV29-1, with D possibly TRBD1 on 6 matching bases. CDR3 DNA: TGCAGCGTTGAAGACCCAGGGACAAGCACCTACGAGCAGTACTTC. Amino acid sequence: CSVEDPGTSTYEQYF.